The 2 T cell receptor beta chains below all came from one sample that was sequenced in a study of T-cell memory formation after mild COVID-19. TCRdb re-called the 5' RACE reads with MiXCR, one entry per CDR3 protein. This table holds 100,000 to 120,000 distinct CDR3 sequences, approximately 21% found once. The sequenced sample consisted of PBMCs or a T cell subset sorted from them (not recorded which). The receptors were sampled from a man aged 18-30 years who had mild COVID-19 (a few samples of this study predate the infection). Cell type and time point are not known.

This clonotype was detected only a few times. The chain joins TRBV7-9 to TRBJ2-4; no reliable D call. V was shortened by 4 bases and J by 9 bases, with 16 bases between the two germline ends. The germline V gene has CDR1 SEHNR and CDR2 FQNEAQ (reference sequence). CDR3 size: 14 residues. The CDR3 DNA follows: TGTGCCAGCAGCTCCCGACGTGAAGGGTTCATTCAGTACTTC. Encoded protein: CASSSRREGFIQYF.

In its sample, this clonotype was seen many times. This sequence joins TRBV5-5 and TRBJ2-1; 11 positions match TRBD1. V was clipped by 7 bases and J by 6 bases; unmatched bases: 9. CDR1 is SGHKS and CDR2 is YYEKEE in the germline V gene (reference sequence). The CDR3 has 15 amino acids. This CDR3 reads CASDLPGQGVNEQFF. The CDR3 coding sequence is TGTGCCAGCGACCTCCCGGGACAGGGGGTCAATGAGCAGTTCTTC.